This is a list of T cell receptor beta chains from one sample in a study of regulatory T cells in long-lasting Graves disease. MiXCR, run by TCRdb on the multiplex PCR reads, gives a single entry per CDR3 protein. The top ten hold more than 10% of the sample, which has some 600,000 distinct CDR3 sequences, roughly 15% seen once. Another study also made use of these data, one on T cells in Graves' hyperthyroidism and ophthalmopathy.

The sequences come from peripheral blood mononuclear cells (PBMCs), collected at new diagnosis, from a patient treated with antithyroid drugs. All receptors come from a man between 18 and 29 years old with Graves disease. Each CDR3 is given without its conserved first and last residue.

V,J,CDR3
TRBV25-1,TRBJ2-1,ASIELRLRDGSRNEQF
TRBV6-5,TRBJ2-1,ASSYGGPGLAGGKAGPYNEQF
TRBV7-8,TRBJ1-1,ASSLFDRTWDTEAF
TRBV11-2,TRBJ2-3,ASSISRRADTQY
TRBV27,TRBJ1-4,ASSDNEKLF
TRBV5-8,TRBJ2-5,ASSIAQGVETQY
TRBV9,TRBJ2-1,ASSGGLADNEQF
TRBV5-1,TRBJ1-2,ASSSKNRQYYGYT
TRBV3-1,TRBJ2-3,ASSHGVLQY
TRBV6-1,TRBJ2-5,ASTRGLGGQETQY